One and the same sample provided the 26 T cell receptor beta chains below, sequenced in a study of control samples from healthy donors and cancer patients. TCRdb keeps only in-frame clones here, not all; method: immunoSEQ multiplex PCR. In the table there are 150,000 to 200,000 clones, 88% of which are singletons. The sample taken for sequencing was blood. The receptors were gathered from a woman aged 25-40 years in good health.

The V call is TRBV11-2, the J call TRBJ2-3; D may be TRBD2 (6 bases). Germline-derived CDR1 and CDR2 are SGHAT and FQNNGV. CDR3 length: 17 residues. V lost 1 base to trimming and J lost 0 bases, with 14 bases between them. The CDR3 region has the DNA TGTGCCAGCAGCTTAGCAGGCGGGGAACCTAGCACAGATACGCAGTATTTT. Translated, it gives CASSLAGGEPSTDTQYF.

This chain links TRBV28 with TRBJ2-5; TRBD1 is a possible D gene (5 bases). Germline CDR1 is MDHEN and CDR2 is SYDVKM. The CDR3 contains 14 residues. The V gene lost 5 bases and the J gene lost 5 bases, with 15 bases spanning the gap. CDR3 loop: CASSNYQGTETQYF. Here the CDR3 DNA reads TGTGCCAGCAGTAATTACCAGGGAACGGAGACCCAGTACTTC.

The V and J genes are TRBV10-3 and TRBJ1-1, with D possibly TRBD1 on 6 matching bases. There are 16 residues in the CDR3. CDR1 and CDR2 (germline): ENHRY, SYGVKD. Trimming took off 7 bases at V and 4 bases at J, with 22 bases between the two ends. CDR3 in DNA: TGTGCCATCACCCCAGGTCAGGGGTCGGGGCGCACTGAAGCTTTCTTT. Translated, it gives CAITPGQGSGRTEAFF.

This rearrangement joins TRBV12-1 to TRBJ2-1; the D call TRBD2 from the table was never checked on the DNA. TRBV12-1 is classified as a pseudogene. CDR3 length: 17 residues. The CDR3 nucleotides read TGTGCCAGCAGCTTTATCCCCGGGGGGCTTCCCTACAATGAGCAGTTCTTC. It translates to CASSFIPGGLPYNEQFF.

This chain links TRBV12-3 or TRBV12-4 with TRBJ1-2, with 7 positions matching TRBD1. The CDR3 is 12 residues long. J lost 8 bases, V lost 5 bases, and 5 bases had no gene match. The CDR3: CASSPGQRGYTF. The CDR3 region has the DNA TGTGCCAGCAGTCCGGGACAGAGGGGCTACACCTTC.

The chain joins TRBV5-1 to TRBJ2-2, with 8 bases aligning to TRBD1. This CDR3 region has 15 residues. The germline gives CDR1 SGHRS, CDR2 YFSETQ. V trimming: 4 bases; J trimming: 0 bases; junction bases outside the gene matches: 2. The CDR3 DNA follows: TGCGCCAGCAGCGTGACAGGGGCGAACACCGGGGAGCTGTTTTTT. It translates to CASSVTGANTGELFF.

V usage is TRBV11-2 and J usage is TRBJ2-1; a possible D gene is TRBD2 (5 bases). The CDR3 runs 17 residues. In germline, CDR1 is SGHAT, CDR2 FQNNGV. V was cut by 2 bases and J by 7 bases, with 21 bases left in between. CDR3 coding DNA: TGTGCCAGCAGCTTATTGTTTTCCGGACTCGCTTTAAATGAGCAGTTCTTC. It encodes CASSLLFSGLALNEQFF. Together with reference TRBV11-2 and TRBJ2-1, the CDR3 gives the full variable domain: EAGVAQSPRYKIIEKRQSVAFWCNPISGHATLYWYQQILGQGPKLLIQFQNNGVVDDSQLPKDRFSAERLKGVDSTLKIQPAKLEDSAVYLCASSLLFSGLALNEQFFGPGTRLTVL.

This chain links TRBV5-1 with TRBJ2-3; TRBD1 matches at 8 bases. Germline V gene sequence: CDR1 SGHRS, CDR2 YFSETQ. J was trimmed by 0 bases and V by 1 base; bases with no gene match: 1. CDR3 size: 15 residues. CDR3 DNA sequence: TGCGCCAGCAGCTTGTGGGACAGGAGCACAGATACGCAGTATTTT. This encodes CASSLWDRSTDTQYF.

CDR3 sequence (DNA): TGTGCCAGCTTTAGGAGGGCAGAGGGGGGGGAGACCCAGTACTTC. This sequence encodes CASFRRAEGGETQYF. The chain links TRBV21-1 to TRBJ2-5; TRBD2 reflects the table's D call only, with no check against the DNA. TRBV21-1 is flagged as a pseudogene. The CDR3 is 15 residues long.

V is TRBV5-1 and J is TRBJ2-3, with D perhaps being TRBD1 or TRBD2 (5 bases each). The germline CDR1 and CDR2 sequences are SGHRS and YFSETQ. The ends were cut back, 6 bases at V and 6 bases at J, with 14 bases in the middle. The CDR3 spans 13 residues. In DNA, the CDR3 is TGCGCCAGCACCAATAATTGGGGGGATACGCAGTATTTT. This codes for CASTNNWGDTQYF.

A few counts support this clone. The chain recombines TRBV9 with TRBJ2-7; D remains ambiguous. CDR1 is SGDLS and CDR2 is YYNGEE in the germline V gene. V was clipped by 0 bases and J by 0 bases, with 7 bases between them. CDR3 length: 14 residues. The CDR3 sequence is CASSVESCSYEQYV. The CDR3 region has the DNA TGTGCCAGCAGCGTAGAGAGCTGCTCCTACGAGCAGTACGTC.

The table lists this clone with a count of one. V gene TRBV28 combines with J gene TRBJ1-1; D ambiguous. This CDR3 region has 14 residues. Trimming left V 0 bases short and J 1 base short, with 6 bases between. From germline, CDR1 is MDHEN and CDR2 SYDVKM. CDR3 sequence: CASSLWGGNTEAFF. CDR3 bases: TGTGCCAGCAGTTTATGGGGCGGGAACACTGAAGCTTTCTTT.

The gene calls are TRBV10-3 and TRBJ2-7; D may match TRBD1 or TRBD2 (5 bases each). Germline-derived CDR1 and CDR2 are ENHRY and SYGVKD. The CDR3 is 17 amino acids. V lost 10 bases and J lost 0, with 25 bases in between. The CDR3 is CATNGPGTETSSYEQYF. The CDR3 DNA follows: TGTGCCACCAATGGGCCGGGGACGGAGACGAGCTCCTACGAGCAGTACTTC.

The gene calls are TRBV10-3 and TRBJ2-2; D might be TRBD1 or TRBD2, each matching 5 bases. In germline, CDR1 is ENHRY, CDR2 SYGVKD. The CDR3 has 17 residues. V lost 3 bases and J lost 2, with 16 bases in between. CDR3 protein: CAISDLGAGINTGELFF. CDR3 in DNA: TGTGCCATCAGTGACCTTGGGGCGGGTATTAACACCGGGGAGCTGTTTTTT.

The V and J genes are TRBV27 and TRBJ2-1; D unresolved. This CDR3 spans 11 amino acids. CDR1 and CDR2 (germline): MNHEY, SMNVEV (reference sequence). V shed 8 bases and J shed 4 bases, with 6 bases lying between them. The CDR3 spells CASGKYNEQFF. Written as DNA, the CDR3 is TGTGCCAGCGGGAAGTACAATGAGCAGTTCTTC.

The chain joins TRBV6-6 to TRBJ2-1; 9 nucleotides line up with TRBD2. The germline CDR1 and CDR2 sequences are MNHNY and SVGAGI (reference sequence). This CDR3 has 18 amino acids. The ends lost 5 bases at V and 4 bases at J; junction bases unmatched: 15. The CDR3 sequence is CASSPRGTAGGVYNEQFF. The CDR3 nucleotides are TGTGCCAGCAGTCCAAGGGGGACGGCGGGGGGGGTTTACAATGAGCAGTTCTTC.

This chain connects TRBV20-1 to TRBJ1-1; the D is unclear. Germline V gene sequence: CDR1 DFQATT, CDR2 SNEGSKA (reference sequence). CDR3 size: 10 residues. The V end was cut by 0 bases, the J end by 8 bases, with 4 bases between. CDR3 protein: CSAREGEAFF. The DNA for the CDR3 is TGCAGTGCTAGAGAAGGGGAAGCTTTCTTT.

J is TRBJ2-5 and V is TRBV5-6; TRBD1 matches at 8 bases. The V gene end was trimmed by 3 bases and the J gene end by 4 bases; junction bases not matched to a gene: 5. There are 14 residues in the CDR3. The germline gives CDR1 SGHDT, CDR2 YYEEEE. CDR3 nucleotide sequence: TGTGCCAGCAGCTGGGGGACAGGAGGAGAGACCCAGTACTTC. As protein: CASSWGTGGETQYF.

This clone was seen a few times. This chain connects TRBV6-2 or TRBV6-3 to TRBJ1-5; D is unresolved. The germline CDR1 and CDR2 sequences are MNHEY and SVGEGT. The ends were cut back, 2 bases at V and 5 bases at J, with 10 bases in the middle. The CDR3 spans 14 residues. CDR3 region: CASSYGRSHQPQHF. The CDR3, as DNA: TGTGCCAGCAGTTACGGCCGTTCCCATCAGCCCCAGCATTTT.

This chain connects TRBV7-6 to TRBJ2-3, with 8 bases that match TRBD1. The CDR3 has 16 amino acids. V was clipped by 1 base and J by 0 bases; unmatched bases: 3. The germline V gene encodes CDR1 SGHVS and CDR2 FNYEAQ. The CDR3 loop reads CASSLERTGSTDTQYF. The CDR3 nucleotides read TGTGCCAGCAGCTTAGAACGGACAGGGAGCACAGATACGCAGTATTTT.

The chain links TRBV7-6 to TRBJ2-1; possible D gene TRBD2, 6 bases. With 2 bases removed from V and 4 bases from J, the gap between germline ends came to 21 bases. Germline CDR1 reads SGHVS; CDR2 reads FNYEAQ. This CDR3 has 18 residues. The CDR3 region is CASSLYPRGRDLYNEQFF. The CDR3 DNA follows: TGTGCCAGCAGCTTATACCCCAGAGGGCGGGACTTATACAATGAGCAGTTCTTC.

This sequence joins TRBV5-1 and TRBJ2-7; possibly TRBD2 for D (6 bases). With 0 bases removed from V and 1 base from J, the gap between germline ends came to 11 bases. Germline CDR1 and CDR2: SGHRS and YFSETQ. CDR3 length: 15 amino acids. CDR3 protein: CASSLGGLGSYEQYV. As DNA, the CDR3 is TGCGCCAGCAGCTTGGGGGGACTCGGATCCTACGAGCAGTACGTC.

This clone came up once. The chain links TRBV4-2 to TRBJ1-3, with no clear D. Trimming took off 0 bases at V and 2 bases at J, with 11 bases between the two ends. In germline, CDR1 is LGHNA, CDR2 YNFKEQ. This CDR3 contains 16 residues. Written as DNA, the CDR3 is TGTGCCAGCAGCCAAGATGCGCCGACCGCTGGAAACACCATATATTTT. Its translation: CASSQDAPTAGNTIYF.

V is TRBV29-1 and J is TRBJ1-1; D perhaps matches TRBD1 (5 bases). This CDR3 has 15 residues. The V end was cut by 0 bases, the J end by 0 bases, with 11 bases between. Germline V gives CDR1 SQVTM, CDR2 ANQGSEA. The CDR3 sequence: CSVEDVLGVNTEAFF. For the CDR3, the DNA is TGCAGCGTTGAAGATGTCCTGGGGGTGAACACTGAAGCTTTCTTT.

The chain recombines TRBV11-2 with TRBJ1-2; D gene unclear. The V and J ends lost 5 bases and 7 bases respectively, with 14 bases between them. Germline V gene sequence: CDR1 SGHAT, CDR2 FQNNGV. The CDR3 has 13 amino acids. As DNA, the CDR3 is TGTGCCAGCAGCGCGGCGGAGGCTCGTGGCTACACCTTC. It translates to CASSAAEARGYTF.

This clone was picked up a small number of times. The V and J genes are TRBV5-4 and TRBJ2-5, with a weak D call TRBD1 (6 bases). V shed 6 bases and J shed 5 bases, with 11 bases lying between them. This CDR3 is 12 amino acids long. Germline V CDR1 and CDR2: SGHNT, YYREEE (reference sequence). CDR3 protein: CASNQRGETQYF. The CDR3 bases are TGTGCCAGCAACCAAAGGGGGGAGACCCAGTACTTC.